This T cell receptor (beta chain) was retrieved from a study of T-cell reconstitution after alpha-beta-depleted transplantation in children. Findings and caveats of the study: Where some patients showed high TCRbeta diversity at day 60, it came from recipient T cells and thymic progenitors that had survived. A year post-transplant, T-cell counts and diversity derived mostly from newly produced T cells. In patients about two months after transplant, alpha-beta T cells reportedly arose from several hundred expanded graft clones.

This clonotype was seen only a few times. The antigen remains unidentified. Unique molecular identifiers featured in how the TCRbeta library was prepared. TCRdb independently ran MiXCR on the PCR reads; one entry per CDR3 protein. The data hold fewer than 550,000 distinct CDR3 sequences, with 10% to 12% observed a single time. The V segment lost 1 base and the J segment 4 bases; nucleotides outside the gene matches: 5. Germline V gene lookup returns CDR1 SQVTM and CDR2 ANQGSEA. The length of the CDR3 is 14 residues. This TCR came from a female patient between 2 and 15 years old who had a stem cell transplant for aplastic anemia, so the T cells may come from the graft donor. Sequencing was performed on PBMCs, mostly from graft donor cells, taken 180 days after TCRalphabeta/CD19-depleted stem cell transplant. The rearrangement links TRBV29-1 to TRBJ1-2, with TRBD1 identical over 8 bases. The CDR3 DNA follows: TGCAGCGTTGAAGTCCGGACAGGGATCTATGGCTACACCTTC. As protein: CSVEVRTGIYGYTF.